The 4 T cell receptor beta chains given below trace back to one sample, sequenced in a study of CD8 T cells in Susac syndrome. With random hexamers, 0.5 to 1 ug RNA was reverse transcribed. TCRdb itself ran the immunoSEQ multiplex PCR reads through MiXCR, one entry per CDR3 protein. This sample has 130,000 or so distinct CDR3 sequences; 80% occur once, and the top ten carry roughly 0.5%. Sequencing was performed on CD8+ T cells from PBMCs. Receptor source: a human donor with multiple sclerosis.

For the CDR3, the DNA is TGTGCCAGCAGCTTAGCGCGCATACAAGGCGAGCAGTACGTC. Its translation is CASSLARIQGEQYV. The chain carries TRBV7-8 and TRBJ2-7; D unresolved. The CDR3 sequence is 14 residues long. With 0 bases removed from V and 6 bases from J, the gap between germline ends came to 12 bases. Germline V gives CDR1 SGHVS, CDR2 FQNEAQ.

The J gene is TRBJ1-4, the V gene TRBV27; D uncertain. The CDR3 contains 14 residues. V lost 5 bases and J 0 bases, leaving 7 bases between the germline ends. Germline CDR1 reads MNHEY; CDR2 reads SMNVEV (reference sequence). CDR3 sequence reads: CASSLTSTNEKLFF. CDR3 sequence (DNA): TGTGCCAGCAGTCTCACCTCAACTAATGAAAAACTGTTTTTT.

The CDR3 DNA reads TGTGCCAGTAGGGACAGGGTCTATGGCTACACCTTC. Its protein product is CASRDRVYGYTF. The J gene is TRBJ1-2, the V gene TRBV2; 9 positions agree with TRBD1. The V segment lost 9 bases and the J segment 4 bases; nucleotides outside the gene matches: 3. Germline-derived CDR1 and CDR2 are SNHLY and FYNNEI. This CDR3 contains 12 residues.

Here the CDR3 reads CASSPFLVPLTDTQYF. The CDR3 coding sequence is TGTGCCAGCAGTCCTTTTTTGGTACCCCTCACAGATACGCAGTATTTT. The rearrangement joins TRBV6-1 to TRBJ2-3; D gene uncertain. This CDR3 contains 16 residues. In germline, CDR1 is MNHNS, CDR2 SASEGT. V lost 5 bases to trimming and J lost 2 bases, with 17 bases between them.